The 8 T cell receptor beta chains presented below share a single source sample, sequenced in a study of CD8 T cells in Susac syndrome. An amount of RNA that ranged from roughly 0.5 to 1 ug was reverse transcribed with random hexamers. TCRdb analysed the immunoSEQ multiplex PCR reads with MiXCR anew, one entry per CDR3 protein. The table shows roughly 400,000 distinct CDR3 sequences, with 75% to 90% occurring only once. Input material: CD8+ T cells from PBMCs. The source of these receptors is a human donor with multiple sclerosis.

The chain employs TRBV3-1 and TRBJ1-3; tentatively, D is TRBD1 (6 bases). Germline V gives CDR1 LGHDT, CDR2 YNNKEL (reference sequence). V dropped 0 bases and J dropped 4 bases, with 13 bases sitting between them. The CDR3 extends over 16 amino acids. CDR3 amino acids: CASSQEVDRSGNTIYF. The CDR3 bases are TGTGCCAGCAGCCAAGAAGTCGACAGGTCCGGAAACACCATATATTTT.

The CDR3 nucleotides are TGTGCCAGCGCCGACCGCTCTCCGGGACAGGGATACGAGCAGTACTTC. As protein: CASADRSPGQGYEQYF. This rearrangement joins TRBV9 to TRBJ2-7, with TRBD1 matching over 9 bases. This CDR3 is 16 amino acids long. V gave up 7 bases and J gave up 4 bases; unmatched junction bases: 15. The germline CDR1 and CDR2 sequences are SGDLS and YYNGEE.

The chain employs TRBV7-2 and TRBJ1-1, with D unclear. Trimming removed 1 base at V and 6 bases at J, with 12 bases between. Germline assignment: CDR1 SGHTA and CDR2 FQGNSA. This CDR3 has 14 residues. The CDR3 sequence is CASSLVAGVAEAFF. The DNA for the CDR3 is TGTGCCAGCAGCTTAGTGGCCGGGGTAGCTGAAGCTTTCTTT.

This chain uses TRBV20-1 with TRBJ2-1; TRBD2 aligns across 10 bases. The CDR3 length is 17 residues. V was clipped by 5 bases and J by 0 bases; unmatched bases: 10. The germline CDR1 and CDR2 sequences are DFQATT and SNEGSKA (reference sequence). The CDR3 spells CSAYLPTSGHSYNEQFF. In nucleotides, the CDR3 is TGCAGTGCTTATCTCCCGACTAGCGGGCACTCCTACAATGAGCAGTTCTTC.

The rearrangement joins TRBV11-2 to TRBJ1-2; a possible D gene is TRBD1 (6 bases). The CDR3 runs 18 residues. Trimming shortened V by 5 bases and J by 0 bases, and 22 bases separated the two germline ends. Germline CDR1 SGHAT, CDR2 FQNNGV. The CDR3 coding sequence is TGTGCCAGCAGCACCACCGAACGGGGGCCGACCGCTAACTATGGCTACACCTTC. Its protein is CASSTTERGPTANYGYTF.

CDR3 coding DNA: TGCAGCGTTGAATCCGGAACTAACTATGGCTACACCTTC. Translated, it gives CSVESGTNYGYTF. V usage is TRBV29-1 and J usage is TRBJ1-2; D gene ambiguous. The CDR3 is 13 residues long. V was cut by 2 bases and J by 0 bases, with 7 bases left in between. The germline V gene encodes CDR1 SQVTM and CDR2 ANQGSEA.

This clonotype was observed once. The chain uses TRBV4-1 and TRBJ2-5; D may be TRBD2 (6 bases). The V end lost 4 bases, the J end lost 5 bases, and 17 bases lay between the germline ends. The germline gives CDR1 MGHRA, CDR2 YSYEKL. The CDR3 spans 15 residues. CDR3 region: CASSPSLGGTETQYF. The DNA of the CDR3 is TGCGCCAGCAGCCCCAGTTTGGGCGGGACTGAGACCCAGTACTTC.

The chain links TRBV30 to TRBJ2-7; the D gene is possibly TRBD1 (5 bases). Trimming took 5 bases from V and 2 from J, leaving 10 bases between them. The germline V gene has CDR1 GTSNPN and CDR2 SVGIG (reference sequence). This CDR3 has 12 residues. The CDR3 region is CAWQGQTYEQYF. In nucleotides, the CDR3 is TGTGCCTGGCAAGGACAAACCTACGAGCAGTACTTC. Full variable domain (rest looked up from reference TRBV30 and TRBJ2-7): SQTIHQWPATLVQPVGSPLSLECTVEGTSNPNLYWYRQAAGRGLQLLFYSVGIGQISSEVPQNLSASRPQDRQFILSSKKLLLSDSGFYLCAWQGQTYEQYFGPGTRLTVT.